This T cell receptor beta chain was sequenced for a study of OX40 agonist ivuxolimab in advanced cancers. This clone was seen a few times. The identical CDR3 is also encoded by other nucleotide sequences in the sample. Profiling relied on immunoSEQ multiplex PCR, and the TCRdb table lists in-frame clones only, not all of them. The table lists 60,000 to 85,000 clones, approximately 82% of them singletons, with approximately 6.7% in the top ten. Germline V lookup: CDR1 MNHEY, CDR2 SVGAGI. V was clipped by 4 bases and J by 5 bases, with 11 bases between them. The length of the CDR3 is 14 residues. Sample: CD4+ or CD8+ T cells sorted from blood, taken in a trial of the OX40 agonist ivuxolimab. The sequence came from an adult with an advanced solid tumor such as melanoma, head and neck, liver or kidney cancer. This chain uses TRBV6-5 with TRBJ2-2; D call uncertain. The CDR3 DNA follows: TGTGCCAGCAGTTCCACGGGCAGTACCGGGGAGCTGTTTTTT. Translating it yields CASSSTGSTGELFF.